This TCR beta chain was obtained from a study of control samples from healthy donors and cancer patients. The CDR3 spans 14 residues. Germline lookup yields CDR1 SGHNT and CDR2 YYREEE (reference sequence). Trimming pared 5 bases from V and 8 bases from J, leaving 19 bases between. Using immunoSEQ multiplex PCR, the repertoire was profiled, and TCRdb retains in-frame clones only, with some absent. The sample holds around 58,000 clones, about 96% seen once. This sequence joins TRBV5-4 and TRBJ1-2; TRBD1 is a possible D gene (6 bases). Sequencing input: blood. The origin of this receptor is a woman aged 18-29 years in good health. CDR3 loop: CASRKGGERLGYTF. The CDR3 DNA follows: TGTGCCAGCAGGAAGGGGGGCGAACGGTTAGGCTACACCTTC.